The next 21 T cell receptor beta chains were all read from a single sample in a study of shared clonotypes between healthy human individuals. TCRdb's table, derived via immunoSEQ multiplex PCR, lists solely in-frame clones and lacks some. The repertoire includes about 1.4 million clones, roughly 96% of them detected once, and 0.95% to 1.5% sits in the top ten. Sequenced: naive CD4+ T cells sorted from blood. Described subset: CD45RA+ positively selected. The receptor set was obtained from a man between 25 and 39 years old in good health.

This clone was observed a single time. V is TRBV18 and J is TRBJ2-7, with 7 bases that match TRBD1. CDR3 length equals 15 residues. With V trimmed by 3 bases and J by 0 bases, 5 bases remained unmatched. Per the germline V gene, CDR1 is KGHSH and CDR2 is LQKENI. As DNA, the CDR3 is TGTGCCAGCTCACCCGGACAGGTGGGCTCCTACGAGCAGTACTTC. It codes for CASSPGQVGSYEQYF.

In its sample, this clone was seen once. This sequence joins TRBV28 and TRBJ2-1; 8 positions match TRBD2. CDR1 and CDR2 (germline): MDHEN, SYDVKM. This CDR3 has 15 amino acids. Unmatched junction bases numbered 8, after V lost 4 bases and J lost 6 bases. In nucleotides, the CDR3 is TGTGCCAGCAGTTCGACTAGCGCCCCTGGCAATGAGCAGTTCTTC. It encodes CASSSTSAPGNEQFF.

The genes are TRBV29-1 and TRBJ2-1; 14 bases agree with TRBD2. The CDR3 totals 15 residues. The trim removed 7 bases at V and 2 bases at J, leaving 4 bases unmatched. Germline V CDR1 and CDR2: SQVTM, ANQGSEA. The CDR3 DNA follows: TGCAGCGCGGGACTAGCGGGGGCAACCTACAATGAGCAGTTCTTC. It specifies CSAGLAGATYNEQFF.

V usage is TRBV4-2 and J usage is TRBJ2-7; the match to TRBD2 covers 7 bases. V shed 1 base and J 3 bases; nucleotides not matched to a gene: 3. The length of the CDR3 is 14 residues. CDR1 is LGHNA, CDR2 YNFKEQ, per germline. CDR3 DNA sequence: TGTGCCAGCAGCCAAGTGGGAGGGAGCTACGAGCAGTACTTC. Protein sequence: CASSQVGGSYEQYF.

As to this clone: This specimen includes other DNA sequences encoding the same CDR3. The J gene is TRBJ1-1, the V gene TRBV20-1; D is ambiguous. The CDR3 runs to 11 residues. V lost 5 bases to trimming and J lost 3 bases, with 7 bases between them. In germline, CDR1 is DFQATT, CDR2 SNEGSKA (reference sequence). CDR3 residues: CSAYRDTEAFF. CDR3 nucleotide sequence: TGCAGTGCTTACAGAGACACTGAAGCTTTCTTT.

This chain joins TRBV28 and TRBJ2-2; 7 nucleotides line up with TRBD2. J lost 6 bases, V lost 3 bases, and 7 bases had no gene match. From germline, CDR1 is MDHEN and CDR2 SYDVKM. The CDR3 is 15 amino acids. CDR3 DNA sequence: TGTGCCAGCAGTTTGGGCGGGAGTTACCCCGGGGAGCTGTTTTTT. Protein sequence: CASSLGGSYPGELFF.

The chain recombines TRBV2 with TRBJ1-3; possibly TRBD1 for D (5 bases). Trimming took off 5 bases at V and 1 base at J, with 12 bases between the two ends. Per the germline V gene, CDR1 is SNHLY and CDR2 is FYNNEI. The CDR3 totals 15 residues. CDR3 in amino acids: CASSRGLVSGNTIYF. CDR3 nucleotide sequence: TGTGCCAGCAGTAGGGGTTTGGTATCTGGAAACACCATATATTTT.

V gene TRBV4-1 combines with J gene TRBJ2-7, with D tentatively TRBD2 (5 bases). The V gene's germline CDR1 is MGHRA and CDR2 YSYEKL. Between the trimmed V and J ends, which lost 4 bases and 6 bases, there was a span of 22 bases. CDR3 length: 16 amino acids. CDR3 in amino acids: CASSPEDLGVFGEQYF. The CDR3 nucleotides read TGCGCCAGCAGCCCGGAGGATCTGGGAGTGTTCGGCGAGCAGTACTTC.

V and J are TRBV5-1 and TRBJ2-1; TRBD1 agrees at 7 bases. Trimming cost V 4 bases and J 2 bases; bases outside gene matches: 9. CDR3 size: 16 residues. The germline CDR1 and CDR2 sequences are SGHRS and YFSETQ. CDR3 loop: CASSPDHRGAYNEQFF. Written as DNA, the CDR3 is TGCGCCAGCAGCCCAGACCACAGGGGAGCCTACAATGAGCAGTTCTTC.

The chain links TRBV6-5 to TRBJ2-1; 7 bases fit TRBD1. This CDR3 is built from 15 residues. V shed 6 bases, J shed 8 bases, and the junction held 13 bases outside the gene matches. CDR1 is MNHEY and CDR2 is SVGAGI in the germline V gene. This CDR3 is CASSQEGGRVHEQFF. CDR3 nucleotides: TGTGCCAGCAGCCAAGAAGGGGGCAGAGTCCATGAGCAGTTCTTC.

This sequence joins TRBV18 and TRBJ2-7, with D unresolved. Germline values: CDR1 KGHSH, CDR2 LQKENI. This CDR3 has 15 amino acids. The V and J ends lost 3 bases and 3 bases respectively, with 15 bases between them. The CDR3 nucleotides read TGTGCCAGCTCACCGGACCTAACCTATGGCTACGAGCAGTACTTC. It is translated as CASSPDLTYGYEQYF.

The chain joins TRBV30 to TRBJ1-5, with D maybe TRBD1 (5 bases). Trimming shortened V by 7 bases and J by 9 bases, and 13 bases separated the two germline ends. The CDR3 is 11 residues long. Germline V CDR1 and CDR2: GTSNPN, SVGIG (reference sequence). The CDR3 region is CAYGRGSPQHF. The CDR3 DNA is TGTGCCTACGGAAGGGGTTCGCCCCAGCATTTT.

The chain employs TRBV5-1 and TRBJ1-1; possibly TRBD1 for D (6 bases). Germline V CDR1 and CDR2: SGHRS, YFSETQ. The CDR3 contains 13 residues. Trimming shortened V by 5 bases and J by 6 bases, and 14 bases separated the two germline ends. The CDR3 region is CASREDSFAEAFF. In DNA form, the CDR3 reads TGCGCCAGCAGGGAGGACAGCTTCGCTGAAGCTTTCTTT.

The chain links TRBV9 to TRBJ1-2; 8 nucleotides agree with TRBD1. From germline, CDR1 is SGDLS and CDR2 YYNGEE. Losses at the gene ends were 3 bases for V and 8 bases for J; bases not matched to a gene: 12. This CDR3 is built from 15 residues. The CDR3 bases are TGTGCCAGCAGCGCTCCCGGGACAGGCAGGGGAGGCTACACCTTC. Protein product: CASSAPGTGRGGYTF.

V usage is TRBV6-7 and J usage is TRBJ1-2, with D unclear. TRBV6-7 belongs to the ORF category, with a function that is uncertain. Trimming removed 5 bases from V and 3 bases from J, with 13 bases in between. The CDR3 is made up of 14 amino acids. CDR3 amino acids: CASSETLPDYGYTF. For the CDR3, the DNA is TGTGCCAGCAGTGAGACCCTTCCGGACTATGGCTACACCTTC.

This clone was detected once. This rearrangement joins TRBV6-1 to TRBJ1-5, with D uncertain. The V gene's germline CDR1 is MNHNS and CDR2 SASEGT. This CDR3 spans 15 amino acids. Trimming left V 9 bases short and J 0 bases short, with 15 bases between. The CDR3 region has the DNA TGTGCCAGTGACAAGGGCGAGAATAGCAATCAGCCCCAGCATTTT. Translating gives CASDKGENSNQPQHF.

This clone was recorded only once. The CDR3 sequence is CASSLDIAGLPKETQYF. The CDR3 coding sequence is TGCGCCAGCAGCTTGGATATAGCGGGACTCCCAAAAGAGACCCAGTACTTC. The J gene is TRBJ2-5, the V gene TRBV5-1; 8 nucleotides align to TRBD2. V was clipped by 0 bases and J by 3 bases; unmatched bases: 10. CDR3 length equals 17 residues. Germline V gene lookup returns CDR1 SGHRS and CDR2 YFSETQ.

The chain has TRBV4-3 and TRBJ1-1, with D uncertain. The CDR3 contains 16 residues. V was pared by 0 bases and J by 6 bases, with 17 bases between. Germline V lookup: CDR1 LGHNA, CDR2 YSLEER. DNA for the CDR3: TGCGCCAGCAGCCAAGATTTTAAGGGCGGTCGCTCTGAAGCTTTCTTT. Its translation is CASSQDFKGGRSEAFF.

V gene TRBV10-3 combines with J gene TRBJ1-2; 7 nucleotides match TRBD1. Germline lookup yields CDR1 ENHRY and CDR2 SYGVKD. Germline trimming cut 6 bases from V and 7 bases from J; bases unmatched to any gene: 20. The CDR3 is 17 amino acids. CDR3 amino acids: CAIRVIAENRGSFGYTF. The CDR3 coding sequence is TGTGCCATCAGGGTGATAGCGGAGAACAGGGGCTCCTTTGGCTACACCTTC.

The chain couples TRBV5-4 to TRBJ2-7, with TRBD2 matching 12 bases. Trimming took 7 bases from V and 4 from J; bases not matched to a gene: 6. The CDR3 consists of 14 residues. Germline V gene sequence: CDR1 SGHNT, CDR2 YYREEE (reference sequence). The CDR3 protein is CASHLTSGSYEQYF. The CDR3 region has the DNA TGTGCCAGCCACCTGACTAGCGGGAGTTACGAGCAGTACTTC.

This sequence joins TRBV14 and TRBJ2-5; D ambiguous. The germline V gene has CDR1 SGHDN and CDR2 FVKESK. The CDR3 loop spans 15 amino acids. With 0 bases removed from V and 5 bases from J, the gap between germline ends came to 13 bases. This CDR3 is CASSQEHSPDETQYF. In DNA form, the CDR3 reads TGTGCCAGCAGCCAAGAACACAGTCCCGACGAGACCCAGTACTTC.